The 29 T cell receptor beta chains in this list originate from one sample, sequenced in a study of vaccination and CD4 T cells after COVID-19. Their antigen targets remain unknown. Once obtained from cultured CD4+ T cells, the DNA was sequenced using the Oncomine TCR Beta short-read assay. TCRdb fed the PCR reads into MiXCR, producing one record per CDR3 protein. The sample consists of approximately 7,900 distinct CDR3 sequences, 20% to 25% of them appearing once. Treatment noted: roughly ten-day PBMC culture with coronavirus spike peptide pools or control peptides (ViraFEST assay). The sample was CD4+ T cells from blood, cultured in vitro, taken after SARS-CoV-2 vaccination. These receptors all come from a human donor who had recovered from COVID-19.

Written as DNA, the CDR3 is TGTGCCAGCAGGGTGAGCAATCAGCCCCAGCATTTT. This codes for CASRVSNQPQHF. The rearrangement uses TRBV6-1 and TRBJ1-5; D unresolved. V was trimmed by 6 bases and J by 1 base, leaving 4 bases between them. The CDR3 consists of 12 residues. Per the germline V gene, CDR1 is MNHNS and CDR2 is SASEGT.

J is TRBJ2-1 and V is TRBV7-8, with TRBD2 as a possible D gene (6 bases). The CDR3 length is 16 residues. Germline V lookup: CDR1 SGHVS, CDR2 FQNEAQ. The V gene lost 6 bases and the J gene lost 2 bases, with 17 bases spanning the gap. CDR3 DNA: TGTGCCAGCAGGCTAGACGGTAGCGGCACCTACAATGAGCAGTTCTTC. This sequence encodes CASRLDGSGTYNEQFF.

The sample holds one count of this clonotype. The rearrangement links TRBV4-1 to TRBJ2-1; 14 bases map to TRBD2. The CDR3 is 17 residues long. The trim removed 1 base at V and 8 bases at J, leaving 7 bases unmatched. CDR1 is MGHRA and CDR2 is YSYEKL in the germline V gene. CDR3 region: CASSQARTSGGLDEQFF. In nucleotides, the CDR3 is TGCGCCAGCAGCCAAGCCCGGACTAGCGGGGGGTTGGATGAGCAGTTCTTC.

The chain carries TRBV6-5 and TRBJ2-7; D remains ambiguous. Germline CDR1 reads MNHEY; CDR2 reads SVGAGI. Between the trimmed V and J ends, which lost 4 bases and 7 bases, there was a span of 17 bases. The CDR3 has 14 residues. The CDR3 spells CASSSGWQVGEQYF. The CDR3 DNA is TGTGCCAGCAGTTCTGGGTGGCAAGTGGGGGAGCAGTACTTC.

This chain joins TRBV29-1 and TRBJ2-1; 8 bases are a match to TRBD1. The CDR3 consists of 14 residues. Germline CDR1 and CDR2: SQVTM and ANQGSEA. J was trimmed by 4 bases and V by 3 bases; bases with no gene match: 5. CDR3 in amino acids: CSVDARGLYNEQFF. The CDR3 nucleotides are TGCAGCGTTGATGCCAGGGGGCTGTACAATGAGCAGTTCTTC.

Remarks on this clonotype: Possible read error: a much larger clone is one base away. The chain combines TRBV5-4 with TRBJ2-6; D might be TRBD1 (5 bases). Germline CDR1 and CDR2: SGHNT and YYREEE (reference sequence). The CDR3 covers 15 residues. The CDR3 reads CASSPPGSGANVLIF. CDR3 DNA: TGTGCCAGCAGTCCCCCGGGCTCTGGGGCCAACGTCCTGATTTTC.

V and J are TRBV5-4 and TRBJ1-2; D gene unclear. This CDR3 has 15 residues. V was clipped by 7 bases and J by 0 bases, with 16 bases between them. Germline V gene lookup returns CDR1 SGHNT and CDR2 YYREEE (reference sequence). CDR3 residues: CASRYRVSANYGYTF. The CDR3 region has the DNA TGTGCCAGCCGGTACCGGGTCTCGGCTAACTATGGCTACACCTTC.

This clonotype came up once. The V call is TRBV28, the J call TRBJ2-4; TRBD1 agrees at 8 bases. This CDR3 region has 14 residues. Germline CDR1 MDHEN, CDR2 SYDVKM. The trim removed 2 bases at V and 5 bases at J, leaving 2 bases unmatched. CDR3 in DNA: TGTGCCAGCAGTTTACAGGGGGCGGAAAACATTCAGTACTTC. As protein: CASSLQGAENIQYF.

Sample share makes this clonotype medium-sized (0.01 to 0.1%). The V call is TRBV6-1, the J call TRBJ2-3; weak D call: TRBD1 (5 bases). CDR3 length equals 13 residues. The ends were cut back, 4 bases at V and 3 bases at J, with 8 bases in the middle. Germline V gene sequence: CDR1 MNHNS, CDR2 SASEGT. The CDR3 reads CASSGTGTDTQYF. CDR3 nucleotide sequence: TGTGCCAGCAGTGGAACAGGAACAGATACGCAGTATTTT.

Sample share makes this clonotype medium-sized. The CDR3 loop reads CASSLGSGGSGPQHF. The CDR3 DNA sequence: TGTGCCAGCAGCTTAGGATCGGGGGGGAGCGGGCCCCAGCATTTT. The chain combines TRBV7-2 with TRBJ1-5; a possible D gene is TRBD1 (5 bases). Germline CDR1 reads SGHTA; CDR2 reads FQGNSA. With 1 base removed from V and 9 bases from J, the gap between germline ends came to 16 bases. The length of the CDR3 is 15 residues.

A few counts support this clonotype. The chain links TRBV7-9 to TRBJ1-1, with TRBD1 as a possible D gene (5 bases). V dropped 1 base and J dropped 1 base, with 7 bases sitting between them. The CDR3 has 14 amino acids. CDR1 is SEHNR, CDR2 FQNEAQ, per germline (reference sequence). CDR3: CASSLGTSNTEAFF. In DNA form, the CDR3 reads TGTGCCAGCAGCTTAGGGACATCGAACACTGAAGCTTTCTTT. The full variable domain, completed using reference TRBV7-9 and TRBJ1-1, is DTGVSQNPRHKITKRGQNVTFRCDPISEHNRLYWYRQTLGQGPEFLTYFQNEAQLEKSRLLSDRFSAERPKGSFSTLEIQRTEQGDSAMYLCASSLGTSNTEAFFGQGTRLTVV.

The J gene is TRBJ1-2, the V gene TRBV6-1, with a weak D call TRBD1 (5 bases). Trimming took off 8 bases at V and 4 bases at J, with 14 bases between the two ends. Germline loops: CDR1 MNHNS, CDR2 SASEGT. The CDR3 is 13 residues long. Written as DNA, the CDR3 is TGTGCCAGCCTCGTCCCGGGGGTCTATGGCTACACCTTC. This sequence encodes CASLVPGVYGYTF.

In its sample, this clonotype was seen a few times. This chain links TRBV10-3 with TRBJ2-7, with 8 bases lining up with TRBD2. The germline CDR1 and CDR2 sequences are ENHRY and SYGVKD. CDR3 length: 17 residues. The ends lost 6 bases at V and 0 bases at J; junction bases unmatched: 13. CDR3 loop: CAIRGVGTRESSYEQYF. CDR3 nucleotides: TGTGCCATCAGGGGGGTGGGGACTAGGGAAAGCTCCTACGAGCAGTACTTC.

This clonotype is judged medium-sized. The rearrangement links TRBV20-1 to TRBJ2-7; the match to TRBD2 covers 14 bases. This CDR3 is built from 14 residues. The V gene's germline CDR1 is DFQATT and CDR2 SNEGSKA (reference sequence). V shed 5 bases, J shed 6 bases, and the junction held 6 bases outside the gene matches. The CDR3 here is CSARGTSGSSEQYF. The DNA of the CDR3 is TGCAGTGCTCGCGGGACTAGCGGGAGTAGCGAGCAGTACTTC.

The chain joins TRBV20-1 to TRBJ2-2, with a weak D call TRBD2 (5 bases). Per the germline V gene, CDR1 is DFQATT and CDR2 is SNEGSKA (reference sequence). The V end lost 6 bases, the J end lost 7 bases, and 15 bases lay between the germline ends. This CDR3 is 13 amino acids long. The CDR3 sequence is CSAGRAGIGELFF. The CDR3 DNA follows: TGCAGTGCCGGCCGGGCCGGGATCGGGGAGCTGTTTTTT.

Worth noting for this clonotype: This is likely a read error, given that the CDR3 carries no conserved phenylalanine or tryptophan at its end. V usage is TRBV7-6 and J usage is TRBJ2-7, with 8 positions matching TRBD2. CDR3 size: 13 residues. CDR1 and CDR2 from the germline V gene are SGHVS and FNYEAQ. In nucleotides, the CDR3 is TGTGCAAGCAGTAGCGGGGCACCCTACGAGCAGTACCTC. This gives the protein CASSSGAPYEQYL.

A few counts support this clonotype. This rearrangement joins TRBV28 to TRBJ1-1; 8 positions match TRBD1. V lost 10 bases and J lost 4; bases outside the gene matches: 8. The germline gives CDR1 MDHEN, CDR2 SYDVKM. This CDR3 has 13 residues. In DNA form, the CDR3 reads TGTGCCACAAGACCAGGGGGCGTCACTGAAGCTTTCTTT. It specifies CATRPGGVTEAFF.

This clonotype turned up a few times. This sequence joins TRBV7-8 and TRBJ1-5; D gene unclear. Germline V gene sequence: CDR1 SGHVS, CDR2 FQNEAQ. CDR3 size: 18 residues. V lost 0 bases and J 0 bases, leaving 15 bases between the germline ends. The CDR3 DNA reads as TGTGCCAGCAGCTTAGCGCGTTCACCCGGTTATAGCAATCAGCCCCAGCATTTT. It translates to CASSLARSPGYSNQPQHF.

This clonotype was seen only a few times. CDR3 DNA: TGTGCCAGCACCACTGGCTATGGCTACACCTTC. This encodes CASTTGYGYTF. The genes are TRBV6-1 and TRBJ1-2; D is uncertain. The CDR3 spans 11 residues. Germline V gene sequence: CDR1 MNHNS, CDR2 SASEGT. With 7 bases removed from V and 4 bases from J, the gap between germline ends came to 7 bases.

This clonotype showed up just a few times. A junction end diverges from the germline sequence, so it may reflect a read error. The chain carries TRBV19 and TRBJ2-5; 10 nucleotides match TRBD2. The germline CDR1 and CDR2 sequences are LNHDA and SQIVND (reference sequence). The CDR3 length is 12 residues. This CDR3 is CASSTISGRPHF. The CDR3, as DNA: TGTGCCAGTAGTACCATTAGCGGGAGGCCGCACTTC.

The chain recombines TRBV20-1 with TRBJ2-2; D gene unclear. The CDR3 contains 14 residues. V gave up 3 bases and J gave up 5 bases, with 13 bases separating them. Germline V gene data show CDR1 as DFQATT and CDR2 as SNEGSKA (reference sequence). The CDR3 spells CSARDLTRTGELFF. CDR3 coding DNA: TGCAGTGCTAGGGACCTAACAAGAACCGGGGAGCTGTTTTTT.

This sequence joins TRBV7-9 and TRBJ2-2, with D hard to call. The germline gives CDR1 SEHNR, CDR2 FQNEAQ (reference sequence). The V gene lost 4 bases and the J gene lost 6 bases, with 9 bases spanning the gap. The CDR3 has 13 residues. CDR3 coding DNA: TGTGCCAGCAGCTCCTACCTGGCCGGGGAGCTGTTTTTT. Its protein product is CASSSYLAGELFF.

By its share, this clonotype is medium-sized. This sequence joins TRBV20-1 and TRBJ1-5, with a weak D call TRBD1 (6 bases). The germline gives CDR1 DFQATT, CDR2 SNEGSKA (reference sequence). This CDR3 has 14 residues. The CDR3 DNA sequence: TGCGGGGGCAGGGGTGATATCGGCAATCAGCCCCAGCATTTT. This encodes CGGRGDIGNQPQHF.

Relative to its sample, this clonotype is medium-sized (0.01 to 0.1%). The CDR3 DNA follows: TGTGCCAGCAGTCCTAACGAGGACAGGGTGACGTGTGACTCCTACGAGCAGTACTTC. Translating it yields CASSPNEDRVTCDSYEQYF. The J gene is TRBJ2-7, the V gene TRBV6-8; 8 bases line up with TRBD1. The V gene end was trimmed by 5 bases and the J gene end by 0 bases; junction bases not matched to a gene: 18. Germline-derived CDR1 and CDR2 are MNHGY and SAAAGT. This CDR3 is built from 19 residues.

The chain has TRBV5-1 and TRBJ2-7; 11 nucleotides line up with TRBD1. The CDR3 spans 15 residues. Germline CDR1 and CDR2: SGHRS and YFSETQ. With V trimmed by 0 bases and J by 3 bases, 2 bases remained unmatched. This chain's CDR3 is CASSLGTGGFYEQYF. The CDR3 DNA reads as TGCGCCAGCAGCTTGGGGACAGGGGGCTTCTACGAGCAGTACTTC.

V is TRBV20-1 and J is TRBJ2-5, with TRBD2 as a possible D gene (6 bases). Germline V gives CDR1 DFQATT, CDR2 SNEGSKA (reference sequence). The CDR3 covers 17 residues. V dropped 6 bases and J dropped 2 bases, with 25 bases sitting between them. CDR3 residues: CSARKARPGTRQETQYF. The CDR3 DNA reads as TGCAGTGCCCGAAAAGCGAGACCCGGGACTCGTCAAGAGACCCAGTACTTC.

This clonotype was counted between two and nine times. The rearrangement joins TRBV27 to TRBJ2-7; D ambiguous. Trimming stripped 3 bases from V and 2 bases from J, with 14 bases between. The germline V gene encodes CDR1 MNHEY and CDR2 SMNVEV (reference sequence). This CDR3 has 15 residues. CDR3 amino acids: CASSLSFSVTYEQYF. DNA for the CDR3: TGTGCCAGCAGTTTGAGCTTTTCGGTAACCTACGAGCAGTACTTC.

This clonotype is termed medium-sized (0.01 to 0.1%). J is TRBJ1-2 and V is TRBV20-1, with D unclear. Per germline, CDR1 DFQATT and CDR2 SNEGSKA (reference sequence). The CDR3 extends over 11 amino acids. Trimming stripped 0 bases from V and 8 bases from J, with 7 bases between. DNA of the CDR3: TGCAGTGCTAGAGAGGGGTACGGCTACACCTTC. Translating it yields CSAREGYGYTF.

The V gene is TRBV10-2, the J gene TRBJ1-2; the match to TRBD1 covers 7 bases. CDR1 and CDR2 (germline): WSHSY, SAAADI. The V and J ends lost 6 bases and 7 bases, in that order; junction bases with no gene match: 5. The CDR3 sequence is 12 residues long. The CDR3 DNA follows: TGCGCCAGCAGACAGGGGAGGGGTGGCTACACCTTC. Its protein is CASRQGRGGYTF.